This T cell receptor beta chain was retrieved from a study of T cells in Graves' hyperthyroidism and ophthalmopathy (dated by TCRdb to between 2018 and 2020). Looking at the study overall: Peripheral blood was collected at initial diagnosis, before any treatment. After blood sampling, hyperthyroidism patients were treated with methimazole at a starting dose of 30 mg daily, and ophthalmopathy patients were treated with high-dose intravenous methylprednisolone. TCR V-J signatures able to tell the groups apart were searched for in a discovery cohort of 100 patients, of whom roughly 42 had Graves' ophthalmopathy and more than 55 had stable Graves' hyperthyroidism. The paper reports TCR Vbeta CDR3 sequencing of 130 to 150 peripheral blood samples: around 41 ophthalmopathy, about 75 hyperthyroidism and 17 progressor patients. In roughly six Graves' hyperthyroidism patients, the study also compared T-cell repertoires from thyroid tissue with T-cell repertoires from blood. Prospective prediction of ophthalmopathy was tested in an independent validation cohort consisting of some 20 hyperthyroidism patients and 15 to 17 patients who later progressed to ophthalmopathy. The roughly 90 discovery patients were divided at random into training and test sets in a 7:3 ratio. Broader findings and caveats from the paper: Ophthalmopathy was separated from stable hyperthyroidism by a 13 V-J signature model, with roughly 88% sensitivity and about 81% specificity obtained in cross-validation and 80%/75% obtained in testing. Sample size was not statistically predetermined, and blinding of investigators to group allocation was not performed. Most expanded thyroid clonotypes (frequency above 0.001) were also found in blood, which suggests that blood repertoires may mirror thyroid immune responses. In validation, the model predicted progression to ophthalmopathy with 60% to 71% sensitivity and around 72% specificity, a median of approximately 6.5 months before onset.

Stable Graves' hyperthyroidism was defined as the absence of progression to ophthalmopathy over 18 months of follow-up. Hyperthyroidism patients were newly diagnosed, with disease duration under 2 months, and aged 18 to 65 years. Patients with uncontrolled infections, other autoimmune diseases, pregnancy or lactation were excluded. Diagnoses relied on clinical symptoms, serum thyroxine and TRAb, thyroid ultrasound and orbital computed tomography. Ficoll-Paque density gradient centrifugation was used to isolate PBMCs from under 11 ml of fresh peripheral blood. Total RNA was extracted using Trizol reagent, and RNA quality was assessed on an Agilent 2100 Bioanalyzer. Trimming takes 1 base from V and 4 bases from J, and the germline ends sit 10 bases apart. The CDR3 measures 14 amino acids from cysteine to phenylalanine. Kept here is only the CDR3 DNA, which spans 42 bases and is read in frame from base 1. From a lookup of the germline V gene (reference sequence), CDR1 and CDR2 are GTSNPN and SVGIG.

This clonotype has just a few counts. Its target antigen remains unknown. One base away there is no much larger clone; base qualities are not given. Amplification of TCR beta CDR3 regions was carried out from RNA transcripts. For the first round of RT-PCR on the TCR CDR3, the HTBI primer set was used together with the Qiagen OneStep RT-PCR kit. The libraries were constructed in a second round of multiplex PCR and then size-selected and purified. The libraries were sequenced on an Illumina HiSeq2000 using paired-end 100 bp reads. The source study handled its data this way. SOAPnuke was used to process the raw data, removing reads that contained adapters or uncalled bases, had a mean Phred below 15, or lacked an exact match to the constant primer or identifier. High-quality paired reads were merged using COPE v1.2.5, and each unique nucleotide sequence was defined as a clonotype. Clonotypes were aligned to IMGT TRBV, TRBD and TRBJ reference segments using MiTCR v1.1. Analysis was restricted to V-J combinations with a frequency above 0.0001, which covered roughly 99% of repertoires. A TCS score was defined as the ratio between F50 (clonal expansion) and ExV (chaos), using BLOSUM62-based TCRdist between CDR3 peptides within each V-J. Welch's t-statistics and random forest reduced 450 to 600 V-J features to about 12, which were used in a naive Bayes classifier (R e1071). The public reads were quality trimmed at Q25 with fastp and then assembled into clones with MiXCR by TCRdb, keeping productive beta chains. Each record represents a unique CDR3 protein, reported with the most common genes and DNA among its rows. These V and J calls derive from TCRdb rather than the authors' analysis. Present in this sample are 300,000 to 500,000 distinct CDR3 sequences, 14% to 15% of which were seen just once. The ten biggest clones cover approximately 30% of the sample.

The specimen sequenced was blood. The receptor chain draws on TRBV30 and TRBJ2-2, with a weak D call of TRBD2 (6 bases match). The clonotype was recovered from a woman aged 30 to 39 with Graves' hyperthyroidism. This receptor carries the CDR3 CAWSAPGGTGELFF. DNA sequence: TGTGCCTGGAGTGCACCCGGGGGCACCGGGGAGCTGTTTTTT.